Following are 23 T cell receptor beta chains from one sample sequenced in a study of blood T cell repertoires in COVID-19. The method was immunoSEQ multiplex PCR; TCRdb's version includes in-frame clones alone and lacks a portion of them. This table holds about half a million clones, 80% to 90% found once. What was sequenced was peripheral blood. All receptors come from a human donor in a cohort sampled during active COVID-19.

The sample holds one count of this clone. This sequence joins TRBV7-2 and TRBJ2-7; 10 bases line up with TRBD2. Germline V gene data show CDR1 as SGHTA and CDR2 as FQGNSA. CDR3 size: 16 residues. The V segment lost 0 bases and the J segment 3 bases; nucleotides outside the gene matches: 5. This CDR3 reads CASSLAQASGSYEQYF. CDR3 DNA: TGTGCCAGCAGCTTAGCGCAGGCTAGCGGGAGCTACGAGCAGTACTTC.

This clone was found a few times. The CDR3 DNA reads TGTGCCAGCAGCCCGTGGAGGAAGAAGGGAAATGAGCAGTTCTTC. Translation: CASSPWRKKGNEQFF. This sequence joins TRBV3-1 (or the pseudogene TRBV3-2) and TRBJ2-1, with a tentative D call TRBD2 (5 bases). This CDR3 comprises 15 residues. Germline V CDR1 and CDR2: LGHDT, YNNKEL (reference sequence). Trimming left V 4 bases short and J 7 bases short, with 17 bases between.

The chain carries TRBV24-1 and TRBJ2-7, with D maybe TRBD2 (5 bases). The CDR3 is made up of 12 amino acids. V lost 9 bases, J lost 3 bases, and 11 bases lay in between. Germline V CDR1 and CDR2: KGHDR, SFDVKD. CDR3 in amino acids: CATEGPVYEQYF. CDR3 bases: TGTGCCACCGAGGGTCCTGTCTACGAGCAGTACTTC.

This clone has a single count. This chain connects TRBV20-1 to TRBJ2-1; 7 nucleotides line up with TRBD2. The CDR3 sequence is 14 residues long. J was trimmed by 9 bases and V by 6 bases; bases with no gene match: 14. The germline CDR1 and CDR2 sequences are DFQATT and SNEGSKA (reference sequence). In nucleotides, the CDR3 is TGCAGTGCAAGTCGGCTAGCGGATGCAAGTGAGCAGTTCTTC. Residues: CSASRLADASEQFF.

The genes are TRBV24-1 and TRBJ2-2, with D maybe TRBD1 (6 bases). The CDR3 spans 14 residues. Germline V gene lookup returns CDR1 KGHDR and CDR2 SFDVKD. The V gene lost 9 bases and the J gene lost 0 bases, with 10 bases spanning the gap. The CDR3 region is CATAPGANTGELFF. For the CDR3, the DNA is TGTGCCACCGCCCCAGGGGCGAACACCGGGGAGCTGTTTTTT.

The chain couples TRBV19 to TRBJ1-2; the match to TRBD1 covers 8 bases. Germline V gene data show CDR1 as LNHDA and CDR2 as SQIVND (reference sequence). After removal of 3 bases from V and 1 base from J, the junction contained 13 bases not matched to a gene. The CDR3 spans 18 residues. Here the CDR3 reads CASSIKPTGAGLNYGYTF. The CDR3 nucleotides are TGTGCCAGTAGTATTAAACCGACAGGGGCCGGACTTAACTATGGCTACACCTTC.

The chain combines TRBV29-1 with TRBJ2-1, with 8 bases aligning to TRBD1. The CDR3 is 15 residues long. Germline lookup yields CDR1 SQVTM and CDR2 ANQGSEA. Trimming at V came to 6 bases and at J to 4 bases, leaving 11 bases not matched to a gene. CDR3 in amino acids: CSVLTGTGIYNEQFF. The CDR3 DNA reads TGCAGCGTCCTAACCGGGACAGGTATATACAATGAGCAGTTCTTC.

The V call is TRBV7-2, the J call TRBJ2-1, with D perhaps matching TRBD2 (5 bases). The V and J ends lost 0 bases and 3 bases respectively, with 15 bases between them. In germline, CDR1 is SGHTA, CDR2 FQGNSA. This CDR3 contains 17 residues. The CDR3 region is CASSLARLSGGYNEQFF. The CDR3 DNA reads TGTGCCAGCAGCTTAGCGCGGCTAAGCGGAGGCTACAATGAGCAGTTCTTC.

The V call is TRBV29-1, the J call TRBJ2-1, with 11 bases identical to TRBD2. The CDR3 covers 14 residues. The V gene end was trimmed by 6 bases and the J gene end by 0 bases; junction bases not matched to a gene: 1. Germline CDR1 and CDR2: SQVTM and ANQGSEA. CDR3 loop: CSVTSGNSYNEQFF. CDR3 bases: TGCAGCGTGACTAGCGGGAACTCCTACAATGAGCAGTTCTTC.

The rearrangement links TRBV19 to TRBJ1-5; TRBD1 is a possible D gene (6 bases). V was clipped by 3 bases and J by 4 bases, with 13 bases between them. The germline V gene encodes CDR1 LNHDA and CDR2 SQIVND (reference sequence). This CDR3 has 15 amino acids. The CDR3 region is CASSILETGNQPQHF. CDR3 DNA: TGTGCCAGTAGTATTTTAGAAACAGGGAATCAGCCCCAGCATTTT.

The V gene is TRBV6-5, the J gene TRBJ1-3; D is unclear. The CDR3 length is 16 residues. The V gene lost 4 bases and the J gene lost 2 bases, with 15 bases spanning the gap. Germline V gives CDR1 MNHEY, CDR2 SVGAGI. The DNA for the CDR3 is TGTGCCAGCAGTTCCGGGCTAGCCCGTCCTGGAAACACCATATATTTT. Its protein product is CASSSGLARPGNTIYF.

This clone was recorded once. The V gene is TRBV19, the J gene TRBJ2-2; D might be TRBD1 (6 bases). The CDR3 spans 15 residues. In germline, CDR1 is LNHDA, CDR2 SQIVND (reference sequence). The ends were cut back, 4 bases at V and 2 bases at J, with 11 bases in the middle. Here the CDR3 reads CASSTLGANTGELFF. CDR3 sequence (DNA): TGTGCCAGTAGTACTCTGGGGGCTAACACCGGGGAGCTGTTTTTT.

This CDR3 is CASTAGEETQYF. For the CDR3, the DNA is TGTGCCAGCACGGCGGGAGAAGAGACCCAGTACTTC. This chain uses TRBV2 with TRBJ2-5; 7 bases align to TRBD2. Germline V gives CDR1 SNHLY, CDR2 FYNNEI. The junction had 2 bases not matched to a gene; V was cut back by 7 bases and J by 3 bases. The CDR3 contains 12 residues.

The chain joins TRBV3-1 (or the pseudogene TRBV3-2) to TRBJ2-5, with TRBD1 matching 7 bases. The J segment lost 9 bases and the V segment lost 5 bases, leaving 9 bases of the junction unmatched. The CDR3 consists of 13 residues. Germline V gene sequence: CDR1 LGHDT, CDR2 YNNKEL (reference sequence). CDR3 in amino acids: CASSTGTANPQYF. The CDR3, as DNA: TGTGCCAGCAGCACCGGGACAGCTAACCCCCAGTACTTC.

The chain recombines TRBV11-2 with TRBJ2-1, with D perhaps TRBD1 (6 bases). Germline values: CDR1 SGHAT, CDR2 FQNNGV. Trimming stripped 2 bases from V and 9 bases from J, with 17 bases between. The CDR3 loop spans 15 amino acids. The DNA of the CDR3 is TGTGCCAGCAGCTTAAGGGACAATAAAATCGGTGAGCAGTTCTTC. It yields the protein CASSLRDNKIGEQFF.

The chain recombines TRBV20-1 with TRBJ2-1; possibly TRBD1 for D (5 bases). This CDR3 has 11 residues. Germline V gene sequence: CDR1 DFQATT, CDR2 SNEGSKA (reference sequence). The germline V and J ends were trimmed by 6 bases and 8 bases, with 11 bases remaining between them. The CDR3: CSALPGYEQFF. DNA for the CDR3: TGCAGTGCCCTACCAGGGTATGAGCAGTTCTTC.

The CDR3 DNA sequence: TGTGCCAGCAGCTTAACGGGACTGCCGAACACCGGGGAGCTGTTTTTT. This sequence encodes CASSLTGLPNTGELFF. J is TRBJ2-2 and V is TRBV7-3; maybe TRBD2 (6 bases). V shed 0 bases and J shed 0 bases, with 8 bases lying between them. CDR1 and CDR2 from the germline V gene are SGHTA and FQGTGA. The CDR3 sequence is 16 residues long.

The CDR3 DNA is TGTGCCAGCAGCCCTCGGGGACTAGCGGGAGGATGGAGTGAGCAGTTCTTC. Translated: CASSPRGLAGGWSEQFF. This chain connects TRBV7-3 to TRBJ2-1, with TRBD2 matching 15 bases. The germline CDR1 and CDR2 sequences are SGHTA and FQGTGA. Trimming removed 5 bases from V and 9 bases from J; junction bases left unmatched: 11. The CDR3 has 17 residues. The complete variable domain, with remaining parts taken from reference TRBV7-3 and TRBJ2-1, reads GAGVSQTPSNKVTEKGKYVELRCDPISGHTALYWYRQSLGQGPEFLIYFQGTGAADDSGLPNDRFFAVRPEGSVSTLKIQRTERGDSAVYLCASSPRGLAGGWSEQFFGPGTRLTVL.

This sequence joins TRBV6-5 and TRBJ1-1, with D perhaps TRBD1 (5 bases). Deletions cut 2 bases from V and 3 bases from J, with 10 bases between. Germline CDR1 and CDR2: MNHEY and SVGAGI. This CDR3 has 14 residues. The CDR3 is CASSYVEGDTEAFF. The DNA of the CDR3 is TGTGCCAGCAGTTACGTCGAAGGGGACACTGAAGCTTTCTTT.

Only a few counts were recorded for this clone. This chain uses TRBV5-1 with TRBJ1-4, with a tentative D call TRBD1 (5 bases). The germline gives CDR1 SGHRS, CDR2 YFSETQ. V lost 1 base and J lost 7, with 14 bases in between. The CDR3 loop spans 15 amino acids. The CDR3 DNA reads as TGCGCCAGCAGCTTGAATGAGGGGACTGTTGAAAAACTGTTTTTT. This codes for CASSLNEGTVEKLFF.

As for this clone: Other nucleotide sequences in the sample specify the same CDR3. The chain uses TRBV18 and TRBJ1-2; a weak D match, TRBD1 (5 bases). Germline lookup yields CDR1 KGHSH and CDR2 LQKENI. The CDR3 length is 12 residues. V dropped 6 bases and J dropped 3 bases, with 8 bases sitting between them. As DNA, the CDR3 is TGTGCCAGCTCTCCGGGGGACTATGGCTACACCTTC. Protein sequence: CASSPGDYGYTF. Filled out from reference TRBV18 and TRBJ1-2, the complete variable domain reads NAGVMQNPRHLVRRRGQEARLRCSPMKGHSHVYWYRQLPEEGLKFMVYLQKENIIDESGMPKERFSAEFPKEGPSILRIQQVVRGDSAAYFCASSPGDYGYTFGSGTRLTVV.

The chain combines TRBV27 with TRBJ2-7; 8 nucleotides line up with TRBD2. V shed 4 bases and J 4 bases; nucleotides not matched to a gene: 12. This CDR3 spans 16 amino acids. Germline CDR1 and CDR2: MNHEY and SMNVEV (reference sequence). The CDR3 loop is CASSSAGAEGLYEQYF. CDR3 bases: TGTGCCAGCAGTTCAGCGGGGGCCGAAGGACTGTACGAGCAGTACTTC.

The CDR3 region is CASSPEGGLAEAFF. CDR3 coding DNA: TGTGCCAGCAGTCCGGAGGGAGGATTGGCTGAAGCTTTCTTT. This sequence joins TRBV6-5 and TRBJ1-1; D gene ambiguous. Trimming cost V 5 bases and J 6 bases, with 16 bases left between them. The CDR3 consists of 14 residues. The germline V gene has CDR1 MNHEY and CDR2 SVGAGI.